Listed below are T cell receptor beta chains from one sample, sequenced in a study of blood T cell repertoires in COVID-19. Generated by immunoSEQ multiplex PCR, the TCRdb table keeps only in-frame clones and is missing some. This table has 110,000 or so clones, around four fifths appearing once. The sample was peripheral blood. Source of these receptors: a woman in her forties with acute or convalescent COVID-19. CDR3s include the opening cysteine and the closing phenylalanine or tryptophan. The D gene is left open where the match is weak. For some rows the clone size is stated as once, few or many, or as a class when expanded; others skip it.

j_call v_call d_call clone_size cdr3_aa cdr3_nt
TRBJ1-2 TRBV5-1 TRBD1 few CASSLGKQGIHGYTF TGCGCCAGCAGCTTGGGGAAACAGGGGATCCATGGCTACACCTTC
TRBJ1-2 TRBV27 - - CASTPGVNYGYTF TGTGCCAGCACCCCGGGGGTAAACTATGGCTACACCTTC
TRBJ1-2 TRBV7-2 - - CASSLAVTGSGGYTF TGTGCCAGCAGCTTAGCTGTGACAGGATCAGGGGGCTACACCTTC
TRBJ1-2 TRBV29-1 TRBD1 - CSVGQGNYGYTF TGCAGCGTCGGACAGGGGAACTATGGCTACACCTTC
TRBJ1-1 TRBV6-5 TRBD1 - CASSQQGARAEAFF TGTGCCAGCAGCCAACAGGGGGCGCGCGCTGAAGCTTTCTTT
TRBJ1-1 TRBV3-1/TRBV3-2 - - CASSQRSMNTEAFF TGTGCCAGCAGCCAGAGGAGTATGAACACTGAAGCTTTCTTT
TRBJ2-7 TRBV7-2 - - CASSPHAGTYEQYF TGTGCCAGCAGCCCCCATGCAGGGACCTACGAGCAGTACTTC
TRBJ1-2 TRBV5-4 - - CASSFDSYGYTF TGTGCCAGCAGCTTCGACAGCTATGGCTACACCTTC
TRBJ1-4 TRBV5-1 TRBD1 once CASSLLTTGTNEKLFF TGCGCCAGCAGCTTGTTAACGACAGGGACGAATGAAAAACTGTTTTTT
TRBJ1-3 TRBV19 - - CASSIAGGNTIYF TGTGCCAGTAGTATAGCAGGGGGAAACACCATATATTTT
TRBJ1-4 TRBV5-1 - - CASSLIPGATNEKLFF TGCGCCAGCAGCTTGATCCCAGGTGCAACTAATGAAAAACTGTTTTTT
TRBJ1-2 TRBV5-4 - few CASSLPTGIQGYGYTF TGTGCCAGCAGCTTACCCACAGGGATTCAAGGTTATGGCTACACCTTC
TRBJ1-1 TRBV11-1 - - CASSLVAGTEAFF TGTGCCAGCAGCTTAGTGGCGGGCACTGAAGCTTTCTTT
TRBJ2-1 TRBV19 TRBD2 - CASSQRGGLYEQFF TGTGCCAGTTCCCAGCGGGGGGGCCTTTATGAGCAGTTCTTC
TRBJ2-3 TRBV4-2 TRBD2 - CASSQDPGRGAGDTQYF TGTGCCAGCAGCCAAGACCCGGGGCGGGGGGCAGGAGATACGCAGTATTTT
TRBJ2-1 TRBV29-1 - - CSVVGDIYNEQFF TGCAGCGTTGTGGGGGACATCTACAATGAGCAGTTCTTC
TRBJ2-7 TRBV12-2 - - CASRLVAHLISYEQYF TGTGCAAGTCGCTTAGTTGCACACCTGATTTCCTACGAGCAGTACTTC
TRBJ2-6 TRBV5-1 - - CASSLDSFSGANVLTF TGCGCCAGCAGCTTGGACAGTTTCTCTGGGGCCAACGTCCTGACTTTC
TRBJ2-7 TRBV18 - - CASSYELGDYEQYF TGTGCCAGCTCGTACGAGCTGGGAGACTACGAGCAGTACTTC
TRBJ1-1 TRBV7-9 TRBD1 - CASSRQGSTMNTEAFF TGTGCCAGCAGCCGACAGGGCTCGACGATGAACACTGAAGCTTTCTTT
TRBJ1-1 TRBV2 TRBD1 - CASSEGTGAATEAFF TGTGCCAGCAGTGAAGGGACAGGGGCCGCCACTGAAGCTTTCTTT
TRBJ1-2 TRBV6-5 TRBD1 - CASRQGARGYTF TGTGCCAGCAGACAGGGGGCACGGGGCTACACCTTC
TRBJ1-4 TRBV4-3 - - CASSQQGRQNEKLFF TGCGCCAGCAGCCAACAGGGGCGTCAGAATGAAAAACTGTTTTTT
TRBJ1-2 TRBV6-5 TRBD1 - CASSTGDSYGYTF TGTGCCAGCAGTACCGGGGACAGCTATGGCTACACCTTC
TRBJ1-1 TRBV19 TRBD1 once CASSISDRANTEAFF TGTGCCAGTAGTATATCGGACAGGGCGAACACTGAAGCTTTCTTT
TRBJ1-2 TRBV6-6 - - CASSLEGRSYGYTF TGTGCCAGCAGTTTGGAGGGTCGGAGCTATGGCTACACCTTC
TRBJ1-5 TRBV6-6 TRBD1 - CASSPLSTGAQPQHF TGTGCCAGCAGTCCTCTTTCGACAGGGGCTCAGCCCCAGCATTTT
TRBJ1-2 TRBV7-2 - - CASIIRGRAGYTF TGTGCCAGCATCATCAGGGGTAGGGCTGGCTACACCTTC
TRBJ1-2 TRBV20-1 - - CSASAGRSDYGYTF TGCAGTGCTAGTGCAGGGCGTAGTGACTATGGCTACACCTTC
TRBJ2-7 TRBV5-1 - - CASSLVLGTDPYEQYF TGCGCCAGCAGCTTGGTTTTGGGCACTGACCCCTACGAGCAGTACTTC
TRBJ2-1 TRBV5-1 TRBD1 once CASSFTGDYDEQFF TGCGCCAGCAGCTTCACAGGGGATTACGATGAGCAGTTCTTC
TRBJ2-6 TRBV5-5 - - CASSVTGNTHSGANVLTF TGTGCCAGCAGCGTCACAGGGAATACCCACTCTGGGGCCAACGTCCTGACTTTC
TRBJ1-1 TRBV5-8 - few CASSLEHEAFF TGTGCCAGCAGCTTGGAGCATGAAGCTTTCTTT
TRBJ2-6 TRBV7-2 TRBD2 - CASTWEGRLTGANVLTF TGTGCCAGCACCTGGGAGGGCAGGCTGACTGGGGCCAACGTCCTGACTTTC
TRBJ2-3 TRBV24-1 - - CATSDLGDSTDTQYF TGTGCCACCAGTGACTTAGGGGACTCCACAGATACGCAGTATTTT
TRBJ2-3 TRBV5-4 TRBD1 - CASSPDRGGSTDTQYF TGTGCCAGCAGCCCGGACAGGGGAGGAAGCACAGATACGCAGTATTTT
TRBJ2-7 TRBV9 TRBD2 - CASSVIAGLAPYEQYF TGTGCCAGCAGCGTAATAGCTGGACTAGCACCCTACGAGCAGTACTTC
TRBJ2-7 TRBV2 - - CASSPLPSSYEQYF TGTGCCAGCAGCCCCCTTCCGAGCTCCTACGAGCAGTACTTC
TRBJ1-2 TRBV6-5 TRBD1 - CASRPGTGTYGYTF TGTGCCAGCAGGCCCGGGACAGGGACTTATGGCTACACCTTC
TRBJ2-1 TRBV6-5 TRBD2 - CASRSGGEQFF TGTGCCAGCAGGAGCGGGGGGGAGCAGTTCTTC
TRBJ2-7 TRBV5-5 - - CASSLATGQFYEQYF TGTGCCAGCAGCTTGGCCACCGGACAATTCTACGAGCAGTACTTC
TRBJ1-5 TRBV7-2 TRBD1 - CASSLVGTGSNQPQHF TGTGCCAGCAGCTTAGTTGGGACAGGGTCCAATCAGCCCCAGCATTTT
TRBJ1-5 TRBV18 TRBD1 - CASSPQGADQPQHF TGTGCCAGCTCTCCCCAGGGGGCGGATCAGCCCCAGCATTTT
TRBJ1-4 TRBV19 - - CASSRATATNEKLFF TGTGCCAGTAGTAGGGCGACAGCAACTAATGAAAAACTGTTTTTT
TRBJ2-7 TRBV6-6 TRBD1 once CASSYRDRGAYEQYF TGTGCCAGCAGTTACCGGGACAGGGGTGCCTACGAGCAGTACTTC
TRBJ1-1 TRBV4-1 TRBD1 - CASSRDTGGTEAFF TGCGCCAGCAGCCGCGACACAGGGGGCACTGAAGCTTTCTTT
TRBJ1-2 TRBV2 TRBD1 - CASTGITGEGYTF TGTGCCAGCACTGGAATCACAGGGGAAGGCTACACCTTC
TRBJ2-7 TRBV7-3 TRBD1 - CASSLAGQGAYEQYF TGTGCCAGCAGCTTAGCCGGACAGGGGGCATACGAGCAGTACTTC
TRBJ2-1 TRBV5-1 - - CASKLLPSSYNEQFF TGCGCCAGCAAGCTTCTCCCTAGCTCCTACAATGAGCAGTTCTTC
TRBJ1-5 TRBV4-2 - - CASSQDFRPEYSNQPQHF TGTGCCAGCAGCCAAGATTTCCGGCCGGAGTATAGCAATCAGCCCCAGCATTTT
TRBJ1-2 TRBV6-5 - - CASSYGRVYGYTF TGTGCCAGCAGTTACGGCAGGGTCTATGGCTACACCTTC
TRBJ1-2 TRBV5-5 - - CASTNRWTVSIYGYTF TGTGCCAGCACCAACCGGTGGACAGTATCTATCTATGGCTACACCTTC
TRBJ2-3 TRBV7-9 - - CASSLALYGTDTQYF TGTGCCAGCAGCTTAGCGCTATATGGCACAGATACGCAGTATTTT
TRBJ2-2 TRBV6-6 TRBD2 - CASRPWRGENTGELFF TGTGCCAGCAGGCCTTGGCGGGGGGAAAACACCGGGGAGCTGTTTTTT
TRBJ1-2 TRBV2 - - CASSETGLYGYTF TGTGCCAGCAGTGAAACAGGCCTCTATGGCTACACCTTC
TRBJ2-5 TRBV6-6 - - CASSFRETQYF TGTGCCAGCAGTTTTCGAGAGACCCAGTACTTC
TRBJ2-4 TRBV11-1 - - CASSFGGKQAKNIQYF TGTGCCAGCAGCTTTGGGGGGAAGCAAGCCAAAAACATTCAGTACTTC
TRBJ1-1 TRBV19 - - CASKRNGNTEAFF TGTGCCAGTAAGAGAAATGGGAACACTGAAGCTTTCTTT
TRBJ2-5 TRBV4-1 - - CASSQDQASAQETQYF TGCGCCAGCAGCCAAGATCAAGCCAGCGCTCAAGAGACCCAGTACTTC